A single TCR beta chain is shown here with its context. Its antigen is not known. The study ran its PCR with 60 Vbeta and 13 Jbeta primers. Sequencing used immunoSEQ multiplex PCR; TCRdb keeps in-frame clones, though not all of them. Among 130,000 or so clones listed, approximately 80% were seen once. Donors sampled were nominally healthy, though unrecorded immune exposures were likely. The sample originates from a study of cytomegalovirus exposure and HLA in healthy donors. Study information: A prior analysis found 117 million unique TCR beta sequences from about 179 million T cells. Study results and limitations: An ancestry cluster, one associated with Asian ancestry, reportedly showed fewer N-insertions than the approximately 650-donor mean in a later analysis. TCR beta V- and J-gene trimming was later associated with a missense DCLRE1C variant.

Germline CDR1 reads MNHNS; CDR2 reads SASEGT. The CDR3 spans 13 residues. The sequence derives from a man between 18 and 29 years old in good health and CMV-seropositive. This chain uses TRBV6-1 with TRBJ1-6, with D unresolved. The sample taken for sequencing was PBMCs. In DNA form, the CDR3 reads TGTGCATCAAGACTTACCCCCTATTCACCCCTCCACTTT. The encoded protein is CASRLTPYSPLHF.